The rows below give T cell receptor beta chains drawn from one sample of a study of blood T cells in healthy people across ages. TCRdb ran MiXCR on the 5' RACE reads and lists one entry per CDR3 protein. Of about 1,500,000 distinct CDR3 sequences in the sample, about 40% were seen once. Sequenced: blood. The receptors stem from a woman younger than 35 in good health. The CDR3 runs from the conserved cysteine through the conserved F or W. Fields, in order: V gene, clone size, J gene, D gene, CDR3 protein, CDR3 DNA. D genes are given only for firm matches. For some rows the clone size is stated as once, few or many, or as a class when expanded; others skip it.

TRBV18	-	TRBJ2-5	-	CASSPPAGEGTQYF	TGTGCCAGCTCACCTCCTGCGGGTGAAGGGACCCAGTACTTC
TRBV7-6	few	TRBJ1-5	-	CASSLGAGQGNQPQHF	TGTGCCAGCAGCTTAGGTGCGGGGCAAGGCAATCAGCCCCAGCATTTT
TRBV5-5	few	TRBJ1-5	-	CASSPGTSSNQPQHF	TGTGCCAGCAGCCCGGGGACATCCAGCAATCAGCCCCAGCATTTT
TRBV28	once	TRBJ1-1	-	CASSFPFTEAFF	TGTGCCAGCAGTTTCCCCTTTACTGAAGCTTTCTTT
TRBV10-3	once	TRBJ2-2	-	CAISPAGWGGTGELFF	TGTGCCATCAGCCCGGCCGGCTGGGGTGGGACCGGGGAGCTGTTTTTT
TRBV2	-	TRBJ2-3	TRBD2	CASRKFSGGVTDTQYF	TGTGCCAGCAGAAAATTTAGCGGGGGGGTCACAGATACGCAGTATTTT
TRBV5-5	-	TRBJ2-3	TRBD2	CASSYLAEPDTQYF	TGTGCCAGCAGCTATCTAGCGGAGCCAGATACGCAGTATTTT
TRBV20-1	-	TRBJ1-2	-	CSAREQGEGGYTF	TGCAGTGCTAGAGAACAGGGTGAGGGTGGCTACACCTTC
TRBV7-2	-	TRBJ2-1	TRBD2	CASSPPLAGYNEQFF	TGTGCCAGCAGCCCCCCGCTAGCGGGGTACAATGAGCAGTTCTTC
TRBV28	few	TRBJ2-5	-	CATAGSWETQYF	TGTGCCACCGCGGGCTCATGGGAGACCCAGTACTTC
TRBV28	-	TRBJ1-2	-	CASITGGTFDRGYTF	TGTGCCAGCATCACCGGCGGGACCTTTGATAGGGGCTACACCTTC
TRBV29-1	-	TRBJ2-7	TRBD2	CSVETTSGGSYEQYF	TGCAGCGTGGAAACCACTAGCGGGGGCTCCTACGAGCAGTACTTC
TRBV6-6	few	TRBJ2-3	TRBD2	CASSYWGAGEVDTQYF	TGTGCCAGCAGTTACTGGGGAGCGGGAGAGGTAGATACGCAGTATTTT
TRBV20-1	-	TRBJ2-5	-	CSTNPPGLQETQYF	TGCAGTACGAACCCGCCAGGCCTCCAAGAGACCCAGTACTTC
TRBV4-2	-	TRBJ1-5	TRBD1	CASSQGDSHSNQPQHF	TGTGCCAGCAGCCAAGGGGACAGTCATAGCAATCAGCCCCAGCATTTT
TRBV3-1	-	TRBJ2-2	-	CASSLQTLGGGELFF	TGTGCCAGCAGCCTCCAAACTCTGGGGGGCGGGGAGCTGTTTTTT
TRBV20-1	-	TRBJ1-5	TRBD1	CSAPVGGDSNQPQHF	TGCAGTGCCCCCGTAGGGGGCGATAGCAATCAGCCCCAGCATTTT
TRBV4-1	-	TRBJ2-2	TRBD1	CASSQETQGAANTGELFF	TGCGCCAGCAGCCAAGAGACGCAGGGGGCGGCGAACACCGGGGAGCTGTTTTTT
TRBV7-9	-	TRBJ2-5	-	CASSTLSRGTQYF	TGTGCCAGCAGCACCCTAAGTCGAGGGACCCAGTACTTC
TRBV10-3	-	TRBJ1-1	TRBD1	CAISAQTGENTEAFF	TGTGCCATCAGTGCCCAGACAGGGGAAAACACTGAAGCTTTCTTT
TRBV5-1	few	TRBJ1-5	TRBD1	CASSPWDRENQPQHF	TGCGCCAGCAGCCCCTGGGACAGGGAGAATCAGCCCCAGCATTTT
TRBV25-1	-	TRBJ2-1	-	CARSDPEGGLWGNEQFF	TGTGCCCGCAGTGATCCCGAGGGGGGGCTATGGGGCAATGAGCAGTTCTTC
TRBV6-1	few	TRBJ1-5	-	CASSEGGLPGLPQPQHF	TGTGCCAGCAGTGAGGGGGGACTGCCAGGCCTACCTCAGCCCCAGCATTTT
TRBV7-6	few	TRBJ2-1	TRBD2	CASSKVGTSDYNEQFF	TGTGCCAGCAGCAAGGTTGGGACTAGTGACTACAATGAGCAGTTCTTC
TRBV2	few	TRBJ2-1	TRBD2	CASSTTSGRDNEQFF	TGTGCCAGCAGTACGACTAGCGGGAGAGACAATGAGCAGTTCTTC
TRBV27	-	TRBJ1-1	-	CASGDWNTEAFF	TGTGCCAGCGGAGATTGGAACACTGAAGCTTTCTTT
TRBV20-1	few	TRBJ2-7	TRBD1	CSAKTGWDEQYF	TGCAGTGCTAAGACAGGGTGGGACGAGCAGTACTTC
TRBV2	few	TRBJ2-4	TRBD1	CASSTERQGGNIQYF	TGTGCCAGCAGCACCGAACGACAGGGGGGAAACATTCAGTACTTC
TRBV20-1	few	TRBJ2-1	-	CSAGSGVLNEQFF	TGCAGTGCTGGGTCGGGAGTTCTCAATGAGCAGTTCTTC
TRBV4-2	few	TRBJ1-6	-	CASSQGPFTELNSPLHF	TGTGCCAGCAGCCAAGGTCCTTTTACAGAACTTAATTCACCCCTCCACTTT
TRBV15	-	TRBJ2-3	TRBD1	CATSGGTGGTDTQYF	TGTGCCACCAGCGGAGGGACAGGGGGAACAGATACGCAGTATTTT
TRBV6-6	-	TRBJ2-7	TRBD2	CASSSRGTSESLEQYF	TGTGCCAGCAGTTCCCGAGGGACTAGCGAGTCTCTCGAGCAGTACTTC
TRBV4-1	-	TRBJ2-7	TRBD2	CAGSQATSGGALFEQYF	TGCGCCGGCAGCCAAGCAACTAGCGGGGGGGCTCTCTTCGAGCAGTACTTC
TRBV19	-	TRBJ2-7	-	CASSDLSGGEQYF	TGTGCCAGTAGCGACCTTAGTGGCGGCGAGCAGTACTTC
TRBV4-1	few	TRBJ1-5	-	CASSWNRDSNQPQHF	TGCGCCAGCAGCTGGAACCGGGATAGCAATCAGCCCCAGCATTTT
TRBV29-1	few	TRBJ2-7	-	CSAPGEYEQYF	TGCAGCGCCCCGGGAGAGTACGAGCAGTACTTC
TRBV7-9	few	TRBJ1-1	-	CASSPLGAAEAFF	TGTGCCAGCTCTCCCCTGGGCGCCGCTGAAGCTTTCTTT
TRBV4-1	-	TRBJ2-2	TRBD2	CASTSGRGTGELFF	TGCGCCAGCACGAGCGGGAGGGGCACCGGGGAGCTGTTTTTT
TRBV5-1	few	TRBJ2-3	TRBD2	CASTPGREADTQYF	TGCGCCAGCACCCCCGGGAGGGAAGCAGATACGCAGTATTTT
TRBV6-2/TRBV6-3	once	TRBJ2-7	-	CASTSTPHYEQYF	TGTGCCAGCACCTCAACCCCCCATTACGAGCAGTACTTC
TRBV27	-	TRBJ1-2	-	CASGAVHYGYTF	TGTGCCAGCGGGGCAGTTCACTATGGCTACACCTTC